This T cell receptor beta chain was identified during a study of T cells after yellow fever vaccination. Study-wide background: Those fractions that held only low numbers of cells were prepared using the SMART-Seq v4 Ultra Low Input RNA kit.

Broader study findings: Weaker overall was a secondary response that nonetheless peaked faster, on day 5 versus 15. At around 95% for CD4 and 88% for CD8, most primary-vaccination clones showed up again after the booster.

5'RACE template switching produced TCR cDNA carrying a universal primer site and UMIs. Each CDR3 protein gets one entry after TCRdb re-called the 5' RACE reads with MiXCR. The sample consists of 200,000 or so distinct CDR3 sequences, around 6.7% of them appearing once. The germline V gene has CDR1 SGHNT and CDR2 YYREEE (reference sequence). The V and J ends lost 5 bases and 4 bases respectively, with 12 bases between them. The CDR3 covers 13 residues. This clonotype was detected only a few times. No antigen is known for it. The chain combines TRBV5-4 with TRBJ2-5; no clear D. The source is a man aged 30 to 45 who received the YFV17D yellow fever vaccine. The sample in question was CD4+ T cells sorted from PBMCs, obtained on the day of the yellow fever booster vaccination. DNA for the CDR3: TGTGCCAGCAGTCCGGTGGCCTCAGAGACCCAGTACTTC. It is translated as CASSPVASETQYF.